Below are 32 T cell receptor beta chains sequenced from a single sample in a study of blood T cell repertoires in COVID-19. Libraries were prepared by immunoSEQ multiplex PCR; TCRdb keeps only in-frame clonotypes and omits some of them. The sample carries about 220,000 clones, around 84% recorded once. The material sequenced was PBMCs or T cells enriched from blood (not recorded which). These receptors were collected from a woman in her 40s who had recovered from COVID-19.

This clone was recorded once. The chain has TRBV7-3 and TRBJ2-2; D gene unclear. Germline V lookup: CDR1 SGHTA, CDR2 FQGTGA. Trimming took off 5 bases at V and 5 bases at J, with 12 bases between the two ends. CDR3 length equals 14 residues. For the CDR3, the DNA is TGTGCCAGCAGCCCCCTATCTAGAACCGGGGAGCTGTTTTTT. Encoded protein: CASSPLSRTGELFF. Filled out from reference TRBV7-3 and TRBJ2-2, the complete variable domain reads GAGVSQTPSNKVTEKGKYVELRCDPISGHTALYWYRQSLGQGPEFLIYFQGTGAADDSGLPNDRFFAVRPEGSVSTLKIQRTERGDSAVYLCASSPLSRTGELFFGEGSRLTVL.

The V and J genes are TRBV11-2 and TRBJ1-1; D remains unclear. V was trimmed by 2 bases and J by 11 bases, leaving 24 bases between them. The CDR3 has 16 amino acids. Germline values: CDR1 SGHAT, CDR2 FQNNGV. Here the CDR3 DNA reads TGTGCCAGCAGCTTACGGGGTTCACCGACCCCCCTTGCCGCTTTCTTT. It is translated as CASSLRGSPTPLAAFF.

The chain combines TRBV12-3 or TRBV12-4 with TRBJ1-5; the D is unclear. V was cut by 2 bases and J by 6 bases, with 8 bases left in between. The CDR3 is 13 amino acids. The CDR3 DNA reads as TGTGCCAGCAGTTTAACGCGTAGTCAGCCCCAGCATTTT. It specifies CASSLTRSQPQHF.

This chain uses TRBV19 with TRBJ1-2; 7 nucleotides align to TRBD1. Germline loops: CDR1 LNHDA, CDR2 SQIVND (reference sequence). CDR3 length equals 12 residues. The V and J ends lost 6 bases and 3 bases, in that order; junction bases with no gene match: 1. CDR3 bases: TGTGCCAGTAGCGGACAGGACTATGGCTACACCTTC. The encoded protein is CASSGQDYGYTF.

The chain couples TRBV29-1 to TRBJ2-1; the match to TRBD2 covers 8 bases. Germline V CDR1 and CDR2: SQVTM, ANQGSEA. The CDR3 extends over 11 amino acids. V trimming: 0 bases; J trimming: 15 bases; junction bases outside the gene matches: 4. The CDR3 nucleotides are TGCAGCGTTGAAGACAAGCGGGAGACGTTCTTC. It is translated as CSVEDKRETFF.

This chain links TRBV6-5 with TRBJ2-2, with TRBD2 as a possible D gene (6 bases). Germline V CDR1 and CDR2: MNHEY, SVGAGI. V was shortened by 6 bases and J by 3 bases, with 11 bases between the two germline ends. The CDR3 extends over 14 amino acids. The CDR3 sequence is CASSAGGDTGELFF. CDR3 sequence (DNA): TGTGCCAGCAGCGCCGGCGGGGACACCGGGGAGCTGTTTTTT.

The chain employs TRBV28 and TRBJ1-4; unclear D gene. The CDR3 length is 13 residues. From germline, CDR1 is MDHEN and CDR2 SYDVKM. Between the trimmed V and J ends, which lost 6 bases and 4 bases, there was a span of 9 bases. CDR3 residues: CASSLGRNEKLFF. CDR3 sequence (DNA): TGTGCCAGCAGCTTAGGGCGTAATGAAAAACTGTTTTTT.

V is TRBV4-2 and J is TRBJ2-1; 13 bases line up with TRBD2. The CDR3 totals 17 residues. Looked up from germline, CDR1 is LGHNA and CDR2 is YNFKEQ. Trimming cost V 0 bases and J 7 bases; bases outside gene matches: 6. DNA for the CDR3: TGTGCCAGCAGCCAAGACGCCGGGACTAGCGGGACTAATGAGCAGTTCTTC. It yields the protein CASSQDAGTSGTNEQFF.

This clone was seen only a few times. CDR3: CASSYGGDYQPQHF. CDR3 DNA: TGTGCCAGCAGTTACGGAGGGGATTATCAGCCCCAGCATTTT. The chain has TRBV6-2 or TRBV6-3 and TRBJ1-5; maybe TRBD1 (5 bases). Germline V CDR1 and CDR2: MNHEY, SVGEGT. CDR3 length: 14 residues. Trimming removed 2 bases from V and 5 bases from J, with 10 bases in between.

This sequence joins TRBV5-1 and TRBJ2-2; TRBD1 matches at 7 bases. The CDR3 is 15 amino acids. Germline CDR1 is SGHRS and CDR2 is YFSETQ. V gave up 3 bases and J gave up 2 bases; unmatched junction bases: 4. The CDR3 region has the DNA TGCGCCAGCAGCTCCGGGACAGCAAACACCGGGGAGCTGTTTTTT. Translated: CASSSGTANTGELFF.

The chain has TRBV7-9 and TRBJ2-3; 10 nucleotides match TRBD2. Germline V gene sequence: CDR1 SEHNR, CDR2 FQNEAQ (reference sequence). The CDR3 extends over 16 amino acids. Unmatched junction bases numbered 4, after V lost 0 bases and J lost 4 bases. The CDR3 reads CASSLALAGAADTQYF. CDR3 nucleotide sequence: TGTGCCAGCAGCTTAGCGCTAGCGGGAGCCGCAGATACGCAGTATTTT.

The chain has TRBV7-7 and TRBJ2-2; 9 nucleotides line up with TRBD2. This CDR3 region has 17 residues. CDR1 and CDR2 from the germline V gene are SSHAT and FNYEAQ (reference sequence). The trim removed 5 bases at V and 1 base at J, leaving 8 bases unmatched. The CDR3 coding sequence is TGTGCCAGCAGCCGCTTGGGCGGGAGGGTGAACACCGGGGAGCTGTTTTTT. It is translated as CASSRLGGRVNTGELFF.

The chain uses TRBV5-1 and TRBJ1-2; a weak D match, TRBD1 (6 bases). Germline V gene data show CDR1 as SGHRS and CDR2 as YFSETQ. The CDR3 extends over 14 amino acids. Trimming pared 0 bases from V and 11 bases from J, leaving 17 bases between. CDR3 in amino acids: CASSLDFTEGGYTF. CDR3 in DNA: TGCGCCAGCAGCTTGGATTTTACGGAAGGGGGATACACCTTC.

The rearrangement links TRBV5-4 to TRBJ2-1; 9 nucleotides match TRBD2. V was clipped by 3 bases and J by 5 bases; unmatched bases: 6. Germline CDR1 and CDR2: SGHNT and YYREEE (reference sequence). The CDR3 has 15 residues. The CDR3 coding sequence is TGTGCCAGCAGCTCAAGACTAGCGGTACACAATGAGCAGTTCTTC. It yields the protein CASSSRLAVHNEQFF.

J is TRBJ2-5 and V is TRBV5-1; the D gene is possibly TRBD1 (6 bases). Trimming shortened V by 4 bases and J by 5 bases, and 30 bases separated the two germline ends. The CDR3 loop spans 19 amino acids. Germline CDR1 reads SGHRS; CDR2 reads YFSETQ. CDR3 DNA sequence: TGCGCCAGCAGCGTAGGACAGTTCGGCTCGGCGGGTGGCGTTGAGACCCAGTACTTC. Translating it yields CASSVGQFGSAGGVETQYF.

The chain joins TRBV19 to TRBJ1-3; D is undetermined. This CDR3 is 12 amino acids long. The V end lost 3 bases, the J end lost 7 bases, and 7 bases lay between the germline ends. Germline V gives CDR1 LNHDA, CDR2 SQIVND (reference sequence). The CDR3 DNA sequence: TGTGCCAGTAGTATGCCGGGGAACACCATATATTTT. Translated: CASSMPGNTIYF.

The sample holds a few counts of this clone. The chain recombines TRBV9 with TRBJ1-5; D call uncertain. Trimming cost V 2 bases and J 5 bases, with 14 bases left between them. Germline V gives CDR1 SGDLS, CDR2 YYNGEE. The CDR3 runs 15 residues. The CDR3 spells CASSVSPGLDQPQHF. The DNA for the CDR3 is TGTGCCAGCAGCGTTTCCCCGGGTCTCGATCAGCCCCAGCATTTT. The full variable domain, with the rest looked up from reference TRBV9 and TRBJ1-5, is DSGVTQTPKHLITATGQRVTLRCSPRSGDLSVYWYQQSLDQGLQFLIQYYNGEERAKGNILERFSAQQFPDLHSELNLSSLELGDSALYFCASSVSPGLDQPQHFGDGTRLSIL.

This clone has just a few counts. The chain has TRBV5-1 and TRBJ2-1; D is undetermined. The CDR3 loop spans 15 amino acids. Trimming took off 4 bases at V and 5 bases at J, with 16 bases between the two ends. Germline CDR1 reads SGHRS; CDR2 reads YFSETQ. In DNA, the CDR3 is TGCGCCAGCAGCCCATCTTCGGGTTACGACAATGAGCAGTTCTTC. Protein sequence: CASSPSSGYDNEQFF.

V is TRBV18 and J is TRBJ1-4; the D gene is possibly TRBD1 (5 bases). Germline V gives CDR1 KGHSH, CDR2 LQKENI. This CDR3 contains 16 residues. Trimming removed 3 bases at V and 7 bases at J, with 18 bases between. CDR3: CASSPPSQGMGEKLFF. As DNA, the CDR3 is TGTGCCAGCTCACCGCCGTCCCAGGGAATGGGTGAAAAACTGTTTTTT.

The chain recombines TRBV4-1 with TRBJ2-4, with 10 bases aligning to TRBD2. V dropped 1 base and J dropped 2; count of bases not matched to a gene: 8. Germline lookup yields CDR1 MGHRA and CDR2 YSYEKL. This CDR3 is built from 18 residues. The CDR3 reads CASSQGRAGGPSKNIQYF. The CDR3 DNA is TGCGCCAGCAGCCAAGGAAGAGCGGGAGGGCCGTCCAAAAACATTCAGTACTTC.

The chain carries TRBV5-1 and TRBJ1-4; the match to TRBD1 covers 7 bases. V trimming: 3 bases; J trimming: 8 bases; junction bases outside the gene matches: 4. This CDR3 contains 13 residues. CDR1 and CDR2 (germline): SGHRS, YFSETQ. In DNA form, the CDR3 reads TGCGCCAGCAGCTCGGAGGACAGGGAAAAACTGTTTTTT. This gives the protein CASSSEDREKLFF.

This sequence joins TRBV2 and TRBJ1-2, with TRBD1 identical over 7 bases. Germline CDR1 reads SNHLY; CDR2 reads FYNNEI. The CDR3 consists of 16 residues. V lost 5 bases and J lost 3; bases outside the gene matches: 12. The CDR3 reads CASSQFITGADYGYTF. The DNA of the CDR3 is TGTGCCAGCAGTCAATTTATCACAGGGGCCGACTATGGCTACACCTTC.

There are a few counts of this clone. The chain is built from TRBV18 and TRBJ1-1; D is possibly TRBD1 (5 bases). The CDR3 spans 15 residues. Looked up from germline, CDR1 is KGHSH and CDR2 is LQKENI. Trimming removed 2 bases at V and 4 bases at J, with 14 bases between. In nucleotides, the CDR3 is TGTGCCAGCTCACCAAGGGCAACGGGGGGCACTGAAGCTTTCTTT. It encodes CASSPRATGGTEAFF.

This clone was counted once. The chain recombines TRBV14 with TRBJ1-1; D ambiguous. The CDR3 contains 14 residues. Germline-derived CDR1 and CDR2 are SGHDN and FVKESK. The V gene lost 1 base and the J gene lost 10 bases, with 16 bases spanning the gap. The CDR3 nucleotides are TGTGCCAGCAGCCAAGTGTCGGGGTGGAAGGGAGCTTTCTTT. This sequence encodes CASSQVSGWKGAFF.

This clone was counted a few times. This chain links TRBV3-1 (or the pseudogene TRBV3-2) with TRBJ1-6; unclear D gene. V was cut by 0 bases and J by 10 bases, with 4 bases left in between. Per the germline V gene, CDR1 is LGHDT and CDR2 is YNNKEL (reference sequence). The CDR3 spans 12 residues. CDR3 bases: TGTGCCAGCAGCCAAGATTTATCACCCCTCCACTTT. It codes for CASSQDLSPLHF.

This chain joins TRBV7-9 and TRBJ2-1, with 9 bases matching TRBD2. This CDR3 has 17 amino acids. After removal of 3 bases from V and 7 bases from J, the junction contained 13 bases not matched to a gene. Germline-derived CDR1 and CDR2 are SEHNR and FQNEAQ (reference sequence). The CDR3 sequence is CASSFKWREGLSNEQFF. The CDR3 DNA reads TGTGCCAGCAGCTTTAAGTGGCGGGAGGGCCTCTCGAATGAGCAGTTCTTC. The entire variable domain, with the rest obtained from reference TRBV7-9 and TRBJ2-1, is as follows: DTGVSQNPRHKITKRGQNVTFRCDPISEHNRLYWYRQTLGQGPEFLTYFQNEAQLEKSRLLSDRFSAERPKGSFSTLEIQRTEQGDSAMYLCASSFKWREGLSNEQFFGPGTRLTVL.

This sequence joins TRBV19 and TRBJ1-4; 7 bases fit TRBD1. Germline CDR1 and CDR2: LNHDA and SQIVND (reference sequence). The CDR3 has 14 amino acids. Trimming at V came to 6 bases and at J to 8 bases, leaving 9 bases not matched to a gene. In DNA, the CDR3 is TGTGCCAGTAGAGGACAGGCCCAAGGCGAAAAACTGTTTTTT. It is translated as CASRGQAQGEKLFF.

The CDR3 protein is CASSARTGWGEKLFF. CDR3 in DNA: TGTGCCAGCAGCGCCCGGACAGGGTGGGGGGAAAAACTGTTTTTT. V gene TRBV7-2 combines with J gene TRBJ1-4; 8 positions match TRBD1. Germline CDR1 and CDR2: SGHTA and FQGNSA. This CDR3 contains 15 residues. V shed 5 bases and J 8 bases; nucleotides not matched to a gene: 10. The complete variable domain, with remaining parts taken from reference TRBV7-2 and TRBJ1-4, reads GAGVSQSPSNKVTEKGKDVELRCDPISGHTALYWYRQSLGQGLEFLIYFQGNSAPDKSGLPSDRFSAERTGGSVSTLTIQRTQQEDSAVYLCASSARTGWGEKLFFGSGTQLSVL.

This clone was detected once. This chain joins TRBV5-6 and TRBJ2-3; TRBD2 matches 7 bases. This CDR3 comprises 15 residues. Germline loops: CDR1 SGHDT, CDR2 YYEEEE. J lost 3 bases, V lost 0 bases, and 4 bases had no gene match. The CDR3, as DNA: TGTGCCAGCAGCTTGGTGGTCGGGGGGACAGATACGCAGTATTTT. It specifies CASSLVVGGTDTQYF.

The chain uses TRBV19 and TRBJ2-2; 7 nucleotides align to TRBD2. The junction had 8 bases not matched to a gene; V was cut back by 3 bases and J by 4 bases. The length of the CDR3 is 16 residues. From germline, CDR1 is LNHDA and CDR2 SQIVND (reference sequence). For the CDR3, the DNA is TGTGCCAGTAGTATCCCTAGACTAGCAACCACCGGGGAGCTGTTTTTT. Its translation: CASSIPRLATTGELFF.

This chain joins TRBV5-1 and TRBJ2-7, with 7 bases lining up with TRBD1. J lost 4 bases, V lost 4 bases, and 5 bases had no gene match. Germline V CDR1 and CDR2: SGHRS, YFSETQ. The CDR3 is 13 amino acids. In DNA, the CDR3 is TGCGCCAGCAGCGTGACAGGGTCGTACGAGCAGTACTTC. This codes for CASSVTGSYEQYF.

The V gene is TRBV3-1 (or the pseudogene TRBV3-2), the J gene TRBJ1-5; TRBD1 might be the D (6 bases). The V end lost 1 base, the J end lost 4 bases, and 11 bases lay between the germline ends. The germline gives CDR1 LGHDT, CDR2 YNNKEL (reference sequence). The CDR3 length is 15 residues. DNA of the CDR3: TGTGCCAGCAGCCAAGCCCCAGGGGCGAATCAGCCCCAGCATTTT. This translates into CASSQAPGANQPQHF.